The 19 T cell receptor beta chains below were found in one sample sequenced in a study of blood T cell repertoires in COVID-19. Measured with immunoSEQ multiplex PCR; TCRdb has only the in-frame clones, and not every one. This repertoire shows 80,000 to 100,000 clones, 91% found once; its top ten account for around 1.8%. The sample was peripheral blood. Every receptor here comes from a human donor with active COVID-19. The donor label of this sample is uncertain.

V and J are TRBV11-3 and TRBJ2-2, with 8 bases lining up with TRBD1. This CDR3 comprises 14 residues. The J segment lost 4 bases and the V segment lost 4 bases, leaving 2 bases of the junction unmatched. The germline CDR1 and CDR2 sequences are SGHNT and YENEEA. The DNA of the CDR3 is TGTGCCAGCAGCTCACAGGGGGTCACCGGGGAGCTGTTTTTT. It translates to CASSSQGVTGELFF. Complete variable domain (other parts from reference TRBV11-3 and TRBJ2-2): EAGVVQSPRYKIIEKKQPVAFWCNPISGHNTLYWYLQNLGQGPELLIRYENEEAVDDSQLPKDRFSAERLKGVDSTLKIQPAELGDSAVYLCASSSQGVTGELFFGEGSRLTVL.

The V gene is TRBV6-4, the J gene TRBJ1-6, with TRBD1 matching over 8 bases. The length of the CDR3 is 18 residues. Per germline, CDR1 MRHNA and CDR2 SNTAGT. V shed 0 bases, J shed 0 bases, and the junction held 4 bases outside the gene matches. This CDR3 reads CASSDSGTGVSYNSPLHF. As DNA, the CDR3 is TGTGCCAGCAGTGACTCAGGGACAGGCGTCTCCTATAATTCACCCCTCCACTTT.

The rearrangement links TRBV19 to TRBJ2-1; 8 bases align to TRBD2. This CDR3 contains 14 residues. With 8 bases clipped from V and 10 bases from J, the junction kept 13 bases outside the gene matches. CDR1 is LNHDA, CDR2 SQIVND, per germline (reference sequence). The CDR3, as DNA: TGTGCCAGTCAAGCGGGGGACCCCGGACGGGAGCAGTTCTTC. Encoded protein: CASQAGDPGREQFF.

V and J are TRBV9 and TRBJ2-7, with a possible D match to TRBD1 (6 bases). With 0 bases removed from V and 3 bases from J, the gap between germline ends came to 10 bases. CDR3 length equals 14 residues. The germline V gene encodes CDR1 SGDLS and CDR2 YYNGEE. CDR3 region: CASSVELGGYEQYF. The DNA of the CDR3 is TGTGCCAGCAGCGTAGAGTTAGGGGGCTACGAGCAGTACTTC.

In this sample, this clone turned up a few times. The V and J genes are TRBV2 and TRBJ1-5; 12 bases agree with TRBD1. This CDR3 is 13 amino acids long. CDR1 is SNHLY and CDR2 is FYNNEI in the germline V gene. Unmatched junction bases numbered 1, after V lost 6 bases and J lost 7 bases. In DNA form, the CDR3 reads TGTGCCAGCAGCGGGACAGGGGGCCAGCCCCAGCATTTT. It codes for CASSGTGGQPQHF.

This clone was counted a single time. This chain links TRBV19 with TRBJ1-1; D perhaps matches TRBD1 (6 bases). Looked up from germline, CDR1 is LNHDA and CDR2 is SQIVND (reference sequence). The CDR3 loop spans 16 amino acids. V lost 2 bases and J 2 bases, leaving 15 bases between the germline ends. The CDR3 bases are TGTGCCAGTAGTATAAAAACAGGGAAGATAAACACTGAAGCTTTCTTT. Its protein product is CASSIKTGKINTEAFF. Full variable domain (remainder filled in from reference TRBV19 and TRBJ1-1): DGGITQSPKYLFRKEGQNVTLSCEQNLNHDAMYWYRQDPGQGLRLIYYSQIVNDFQKGDIAEGYSVSREKKESFPLTVTSAQKNPTAFYLCASSIKTGKINTEAFFGQGTRLTVV.

This clone was seen a single time. The V and J genes are TRBV5-6 and TRBJ2-1, with 9 bases matching TRBD1. J gave up 3 bases and V 4 bases, and 5 bases lay outside the gene matches. The length of the CDR3 is 15 residues. The germline V gene has CDR1 SGHDT and CDR2 YYEEEE. This chain's CDR3 is CASSPRQGGYNEQFF. In nucleotides, the CDR3 is TGTGCCAGCAGCCCTAGACAGGGGGGCTACAATGAGCAGTTCTTC.

This sequence joins TRBV9 and TRBJ2-3; 7 bases match TRBD2. Germline-derived CDR1 and CDR2 are SGDLS and YYNGEE. The CDR3 runs 16 residues. The junction had 6 bases not matched to a gene; V was cut back by 0 bases and J by 2 bases. The CDR3 nucleotides are TGTGCCAGCAGCGTAGCGGGGCGGGGGTACACAGATACGCAGTATTTT. Its translation: CASSVAGRGYTDTQYF.

This clone was detected once. CDR3 bases: TGCGCCGGAGCCGACAGCCCCATGAACACTGAAGCTTTCTTT. Protein sequence: CAGADSPMNTEAFF. The chain has TRBV10-2 and TRBJ1-1, with TRBD1 as a possible D gene (5 bases). CDR1 WSHSY and CDR2 SAAADI come from the germline V gene. Trimming pared 11 bases from V and 0 bases from J, leaving 16 bases between. The CDR3 totals 14 residues.

The chain links TRBV7-2 to TRBJ2-7, with 9 bases aligning to TRBD1. The junction had 5 bases not matched to a gene; V was cut back by 3 bases and J by 2 bases. From germline, CDR1 is SGHTA and CDR2 FQGNSA. CDR3 length: 15 amino acids. The CDR3 region has the DNA TGTGCCAGCAGCTTGACAGGGGGAGATACCTACGAGCAGTACTTC. It specifies CASSLTGGDTYEQYF.

The genes are TRBV9 and TRBJ2-1; D is unclear. Germline CDR1 SGDLS, CDR2 YYNGEE. Trimming stripped 0 bases from V and 8 bases from J, with 3 bases between. This CDR3 contains 11 residues. In nucleotides, the CDR3 is TGTGCCAGCAGCGTAGGCGATGAGCAGTTCTTC. Translating it yields CASSVGDEQFF. Based on the CDR3 plus reference TRBV9 and TRBJ2-1, the full variable domain is DSGVTQTPKHLITATGQRVTLRCSPRSGDLSVYWYQQSLDQGLQFLIQYYNGEERAKGNILERFSAQQFPDLHSELNLSSLELGDSALYFCASSVGDEQFFGPGTRLTVL.

The table lists this clone with a count of one. The chain joins TRBV5-6 to TRBJ2-5; 8 nucleotides agree with TRBD2. V lost 0 bases and J lost 5; bases outside the gene matches: 3. The CDR3 sequence is 14 residues long. The germline gives CDR1 SGHDT, CDR2 YYEEEE. The CDR3 loop is CASSLAGTSETQYF. CDR3 DNA: TGTGCCAGCAGCTTGGCCGGGACTAGTGAGACCCAGTACTTC. Full variable domain (rest looked up from reference TRBV5-6 and TRBJ2-5): DAGVTQSPTHLIKTRGQQVTLRCSPKSGHDTVSWYQQALGQGPQFIFQYYEEEERQRGNFPDRFSGHQFPNYSSELNVNALLLGDSALYLCASSLAGTSETQYFGPGTRLLVL.

A single count supports this clone. The chain uses TRBV7-8 and TRBJ2-2; a possible D gene is TRBD2 (6 bases). Germline values: CDR1 SGHVS, CDR2 FQNEAQ. Trimming took off 2 bases at V and 3 bases at J, with 13 bases between the two ends. The length of the CDR3 is 16 residues. The CDR3 region has the DNA TGTGCCAGCAGCTTAAGTACGGGCGGGGACACCGGGGAGCTGTTTTTT. Protein sequence: CASSLSTGGDTGELFF.

The genes are TRBV5-1 and TRBJ1-6; TRBD1 might be the D (5 bases). Trimming shortened V by 4 bases and J by 10 bases, and 24 bases separated the two germline ends. CDR1 and CDR2 (germline): SGHRS, YFSETQ. The CDR3 is made up of 17 amino acids. The chain's CDR3 is CASSPGVTVRGGSPLHF. The CDR3 DNA sequence: TGCGCCAGCAGCCCCGGGGTTACAGTCCGGGGGGGGTCACCCCTCCACTTT.

The rearrangement joins TRBV6-6 to TRBJ1-5; 9 bases align to TRBD1. The CDR3 covers 14 residues. Germline V CDR1 and CDR2: MNHNY, SVGAGI (reference sequence). Germline trimming cut 5 bases from V and 4 bases from J; bases unmatched to any gene: 3. The CDR3 is CASSRQGGNQPQHF. CDR3 bases: TGTGCCAGCAGTCGACAGGGGGGTAATCAGCCCCAGCATTTT.

The rearrangement links TRBV7-2 to TRBJ2-1; 8 nucleotides match TRBD2. This CDR3 is built from 15 residues. V shed 8 bases, J shed 5 bases, and the junction held 11 bases outside the gene matches. From germline, CDR1 is SGHTA and CDR2 FQGNSA. The CDR3 region has the DNA TGTGCCAGCCGCGGGGGGCGGGGGCAAGACAATGAGCAGTTCTTC. Amino acids: CASRGGRGQDNEQFF.

A note on this clone: A junction boundary mismatches the germline segment, possibly from a read error. The J gene is TRBJ2-1, the V gene TRBV7-7; 7 nucleotides match TRBD2. Germline V gives CDR1 SSHAT, CDR2 FNYEAQ (reference sequence). The CDR3 contains 18 residues. CDR3 amino acids: CASSLAPGREALYNEQFF. In DNA form, the CDR3 reads TGTGCTAGCAGCTTAGCCCCGGGGAGGGAAGCGCTATACAATGAGCAGTTCTTC. Full variable domain (rest looked up from reference TRBV7-7 and TRBJ2-1): GAGVSQSPRYKVTKRGQDVTLRCDPISSHATLYWYQQALGQGPEFLTYFNYEAQPDKSGLPSDRFSAERPEGSISTLTIQRTEQRDSAMYRCASSLAPGREALYNEQFFGPGTRLTVL.

This clone was seen a few times. The chain combines TRBV24-1 with TRBJ2-1; possibly TRBD2 for D (5 bases). The CDR3 runs to 14 residues. V was shortened by 3 bases and J by 6 bases, with 11 bases between the two germline ends. Germline V gene lookup returns CDR1 KGHDR and CDR2 SFDVKD. Written as DNA, the CDR3 is TGTGCCACCAGTGATGCTCGGGCGGGCAATGAGCAGTTCTTC. Protein product: CATSDARAGNEQFF.

This chain joins TRBV4-1 and TRBJ1-1, with 7 bases lining up with TRBD1. Germline loops: CDR1 MGHRA, CDR2 YSYEKL. The CDR3 totals 15 residues. The V segment lost 5 bases and the J segment 0 bases; nucleotides outside the gene matches: 6. The CDR3 region is CASSTGEILNTEAFF. In DNA, the CDR3 is TGCGCCAGCAGCACAGGGGAAATCTTGAACACTGAAGCTTTCTTT.